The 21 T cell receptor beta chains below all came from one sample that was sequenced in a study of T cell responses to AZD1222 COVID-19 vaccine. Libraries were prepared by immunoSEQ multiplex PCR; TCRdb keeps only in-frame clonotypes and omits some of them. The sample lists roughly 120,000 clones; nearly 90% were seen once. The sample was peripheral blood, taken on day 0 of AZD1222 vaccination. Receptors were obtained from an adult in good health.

The CDR3 region is CASSTHDRGNTEAFF. CDR3 nucleotides: TGTGCCAGCAGTACGCACGACAGGGGGAACACTGAAGCTTTCTTT. The V call is TRBV6-5, the J call TRBJ1-1; TRBD1 agrees at 8 bases. Germline V gene data show CDR1 as MNHEY and CDR2 as SVGAGI. V shed 5 bases and J 1 base; nucleotides not matched to a gene: 6. This CDR3 is 15 amino acids long.

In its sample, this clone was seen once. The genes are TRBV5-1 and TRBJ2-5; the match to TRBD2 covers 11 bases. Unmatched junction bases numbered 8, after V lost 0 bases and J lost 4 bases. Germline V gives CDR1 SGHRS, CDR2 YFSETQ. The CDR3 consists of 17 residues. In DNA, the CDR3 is TGCGCCAGCAGCTTGGTCACTAGCGGGAGTCTCGGAGAGACCCAGTACTTC. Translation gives CASSLVTSGSLGETQYF.

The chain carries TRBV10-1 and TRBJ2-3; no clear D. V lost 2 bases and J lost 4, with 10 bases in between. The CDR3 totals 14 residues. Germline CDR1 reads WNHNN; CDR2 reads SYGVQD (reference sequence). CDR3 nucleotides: TGCGCCAGCAGTGAGCCGGGTTTGTCAGATACGCAGTATTTT. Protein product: CASSEPGLSDTQYF.

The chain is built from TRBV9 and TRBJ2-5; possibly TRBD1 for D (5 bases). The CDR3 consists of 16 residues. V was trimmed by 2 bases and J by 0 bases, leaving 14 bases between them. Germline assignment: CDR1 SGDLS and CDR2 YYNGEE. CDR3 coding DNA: TGTGCCAGCAGCGTCAGCAACAGGCCTTACCAAGAGACCCAGTACTTC. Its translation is CASSVSNRPYQETQYF.

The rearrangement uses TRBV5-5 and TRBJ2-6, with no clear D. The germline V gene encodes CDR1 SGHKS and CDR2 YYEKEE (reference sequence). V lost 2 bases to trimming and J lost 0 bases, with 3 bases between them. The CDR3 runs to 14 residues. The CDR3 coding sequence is TGTGCCAGCAGCTTAATCTCTGGGGCCAACGTCCTGACTTTC. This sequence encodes CASSLISGANVLTF.

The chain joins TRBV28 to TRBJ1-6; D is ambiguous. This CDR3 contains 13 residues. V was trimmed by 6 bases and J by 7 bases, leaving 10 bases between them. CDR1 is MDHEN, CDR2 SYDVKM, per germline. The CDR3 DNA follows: TGTGCCAGCAGCTCGGTAGTGAATTCACCCCTCCACTTT. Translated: CASSSVVNSPLHF.

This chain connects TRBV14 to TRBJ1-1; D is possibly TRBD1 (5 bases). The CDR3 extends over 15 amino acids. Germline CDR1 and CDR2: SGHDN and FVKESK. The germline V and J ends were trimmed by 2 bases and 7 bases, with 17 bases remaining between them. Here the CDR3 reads CASSQRQNPRGEAFF. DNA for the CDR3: TGTGCCAGCAGCCAAAGACAGAACCCACGAGGTGAAGCTTTCTTT.

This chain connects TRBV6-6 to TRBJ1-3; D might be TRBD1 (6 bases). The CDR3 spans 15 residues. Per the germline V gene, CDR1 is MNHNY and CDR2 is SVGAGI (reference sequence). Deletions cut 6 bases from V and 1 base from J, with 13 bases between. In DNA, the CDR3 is TGTGCCAGCAGCCCAGACAGGCCGTCTGGAAACACCATATATTTT. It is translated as CASSPDRPSGNTIYF.

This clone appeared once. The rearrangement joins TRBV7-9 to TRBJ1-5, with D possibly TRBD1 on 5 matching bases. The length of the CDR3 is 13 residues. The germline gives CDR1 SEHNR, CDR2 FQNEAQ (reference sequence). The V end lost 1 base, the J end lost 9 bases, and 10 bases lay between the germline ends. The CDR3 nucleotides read TGTGCCAGCAGCTTAGGCGGGCAGGGGCCCCAGCATTTT. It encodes CASSLGGQGPQHF. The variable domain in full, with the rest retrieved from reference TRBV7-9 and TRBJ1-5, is DTGVSQNPRHKITKRGQNVTFRCDPISEHNRLYWYRQTLGQGPEFLTYFQNEAQLEKSRLLSDRFSAERPKGSFSTLEIQRTEQGDSAMYLCASSLGGQGPQHFGDGTRLSIL.

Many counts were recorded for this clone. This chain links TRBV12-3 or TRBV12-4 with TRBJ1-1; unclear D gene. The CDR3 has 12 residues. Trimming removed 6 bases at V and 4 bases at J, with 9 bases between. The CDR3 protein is CASSPYLTEAFF. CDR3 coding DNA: TGTGCCAGCAGCCCATATCTCACTGAAGCTTTCTTT.

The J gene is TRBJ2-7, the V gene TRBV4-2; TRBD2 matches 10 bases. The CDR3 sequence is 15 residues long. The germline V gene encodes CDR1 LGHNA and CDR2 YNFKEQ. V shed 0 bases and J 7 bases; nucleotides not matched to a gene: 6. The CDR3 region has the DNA TGTGCCAGCAGCCAAGAACTAGCGGGGTCGTGGGAGCAGTACTTC. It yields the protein CASSQELAGSWEQYF.

The CDR3, as DNA: TGTGCCAGTGGGTACAGGGGGCGTAATGAAAAACTGTTTTTT. Amino acid sequence: CASGYRGRNEKLFF. The genes are TRBV19 and TRBJ1-4; 9 positions match TRBD1. V was pared by 8 bases and J by 4 bases, with 5 bases of the junction left unmatched. In germline, CDR1 is LNHDA, CDR2 SQIVND (reference sequence). This CDR3 contains 14 residues.

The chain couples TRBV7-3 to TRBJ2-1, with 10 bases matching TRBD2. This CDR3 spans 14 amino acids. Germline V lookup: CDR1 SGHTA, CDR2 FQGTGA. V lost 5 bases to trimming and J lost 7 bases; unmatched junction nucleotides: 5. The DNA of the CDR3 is TGTGCCAGCAGCGCGGGACTAGCGTCGAATGAGCAGTTCTTC. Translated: CASSAGLASNEQFF.

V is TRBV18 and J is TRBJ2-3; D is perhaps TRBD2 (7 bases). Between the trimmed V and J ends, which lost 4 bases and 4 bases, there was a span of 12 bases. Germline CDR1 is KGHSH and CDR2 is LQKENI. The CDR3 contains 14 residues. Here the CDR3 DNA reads TGTGCCAGCTCACAACAGGGAGGGGCAGATACGCAGTATTTT. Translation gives CASSQQGGADTQYF.

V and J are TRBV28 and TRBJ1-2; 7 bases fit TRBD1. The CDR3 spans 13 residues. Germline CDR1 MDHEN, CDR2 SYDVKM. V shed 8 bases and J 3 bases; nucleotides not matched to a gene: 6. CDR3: CASLRGSDYGYTF. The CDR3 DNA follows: TGTGCCAGCCTCAGGGGGTCGGACTATGGCTACACCTTC.

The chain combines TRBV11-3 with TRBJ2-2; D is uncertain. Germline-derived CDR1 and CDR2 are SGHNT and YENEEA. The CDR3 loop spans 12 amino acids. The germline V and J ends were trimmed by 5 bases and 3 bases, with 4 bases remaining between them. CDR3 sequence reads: CASSTHTGELFF. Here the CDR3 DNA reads TGTGCCAGCAGCACGCACACCGGGGAGCTGTTTTTT.

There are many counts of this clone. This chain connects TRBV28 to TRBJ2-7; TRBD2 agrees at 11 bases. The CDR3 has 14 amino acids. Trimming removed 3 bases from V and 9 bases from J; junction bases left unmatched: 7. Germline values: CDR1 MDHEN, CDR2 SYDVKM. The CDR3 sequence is CASSFTSGSDGQYF. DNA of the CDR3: TGTGCCAGCAGTTTTACTAGCGGGAGCGACGGGCAGTACTTC.

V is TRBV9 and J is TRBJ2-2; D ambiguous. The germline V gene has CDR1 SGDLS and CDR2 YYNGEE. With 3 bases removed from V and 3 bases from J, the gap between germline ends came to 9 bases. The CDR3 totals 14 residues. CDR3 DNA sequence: TGTGCCAGCAGCGGCAGGTTGCACACCGGGGAGCTGTTTTTT. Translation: CASSGRLHTGELFF.

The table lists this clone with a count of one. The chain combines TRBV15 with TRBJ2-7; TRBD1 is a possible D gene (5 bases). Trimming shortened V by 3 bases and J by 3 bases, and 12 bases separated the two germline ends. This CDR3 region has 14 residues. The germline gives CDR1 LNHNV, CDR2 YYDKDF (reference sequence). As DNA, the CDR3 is TGTGCCACCAGCAGGACAGCCGAAAGCTACGAGCAGTACTTC. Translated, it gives CATSRTAESYEQYF.

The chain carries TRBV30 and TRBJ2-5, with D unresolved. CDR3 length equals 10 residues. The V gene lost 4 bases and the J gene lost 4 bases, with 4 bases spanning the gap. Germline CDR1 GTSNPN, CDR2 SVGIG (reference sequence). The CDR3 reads CAWTGETQYF. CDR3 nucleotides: TGTGCCTGGACAGGAGAGACCCAGTACTTC. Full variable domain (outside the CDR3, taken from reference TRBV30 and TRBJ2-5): SQTIHQWPATLVQPVGSPLSLECTVEGTSNPNLYWYRQAAGRGLQLLFYSVGIGQISSEVPQNLSASRPQDRQFILSSKKLLLSDSGFYLCAWTGETQYFGPGTRLLVL.

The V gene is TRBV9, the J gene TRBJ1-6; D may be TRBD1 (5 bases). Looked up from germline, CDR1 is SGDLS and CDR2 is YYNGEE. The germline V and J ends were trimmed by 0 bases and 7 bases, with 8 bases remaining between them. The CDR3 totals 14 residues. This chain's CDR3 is CASSVGQKNSPLHF. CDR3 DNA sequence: TGTGCCAGCAGCGTAGGACAGAAGAATTCACCCCTCCACTTT. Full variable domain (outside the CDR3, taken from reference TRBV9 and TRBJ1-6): DSGVTQTPKHLITATGQRVTLRCSPRSGDLSVYWYQQSLDQGLQFLIQYYNGEERAKGNILERFSAQQFPDLHSELNLSSLELGDSALYFCASSVGQKNSPLHFGNGTRLTVT.